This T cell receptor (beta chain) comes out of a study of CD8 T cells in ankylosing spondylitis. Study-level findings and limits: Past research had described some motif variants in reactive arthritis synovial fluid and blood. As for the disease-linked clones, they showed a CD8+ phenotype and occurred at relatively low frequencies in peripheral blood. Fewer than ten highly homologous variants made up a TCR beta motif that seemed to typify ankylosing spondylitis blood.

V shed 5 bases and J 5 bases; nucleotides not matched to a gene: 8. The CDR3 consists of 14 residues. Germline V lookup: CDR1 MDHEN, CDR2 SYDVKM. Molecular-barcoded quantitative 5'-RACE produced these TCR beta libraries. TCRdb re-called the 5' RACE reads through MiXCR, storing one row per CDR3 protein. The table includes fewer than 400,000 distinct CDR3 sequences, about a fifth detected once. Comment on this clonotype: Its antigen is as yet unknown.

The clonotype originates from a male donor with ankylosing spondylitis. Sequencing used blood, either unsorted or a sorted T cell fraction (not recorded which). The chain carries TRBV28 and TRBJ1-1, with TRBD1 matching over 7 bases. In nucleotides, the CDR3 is TGTGCCAGCAGTACAAGACAGGGTGGGACTGAAGCTTTCTTT. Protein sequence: CASSTRQGGTEAFF.